One and the same sample provided the 16 T cell receptor beta chains below, sequenced in a study of blood T cells in healthy people across ages. The authors ran a second PCR of roughly 6 to 12 cycles using a sample-barcoded 5' primer and a J-beta primer mix. MiXCR, run by TCRdb on the 5' RACE reads, gives a single entry per CDR3 protein. The sample has roughly 1.9 million distinct CDR3 sequences, roughly two fifths seen once. Sequences were obtained from blood. The receptor source for this set is a human donor in good health.

The table lists this clonotype with many counts. Sequence at one end of the junction differs from germline and may be a read error. The rearrangement joins TRBV4-3 to TRBJ1-2; D perhaps matches TRBD1 (5 bases). Germline CDR1 reads LGHNA; CDR2 reads YSLEER. The CDR3 sequence is 13 residues long. The CDR3 DNA reads as TGTGCCAGCAGCCAGGACGGGGGCTATGGCTACACCTTC. This translates into CASSQDGGYGYTF.

This clonotype was picked up a small number of times. Written as DNA, the CDR3 is TGTGCCAGCAGCTTAGTTTCTAGGGAAGAGACCCAGTACTTC. Amino acid sequence: CASSLVSREETQYF. This sequence joins TRBV7-2 and TRBJ2-5; the D is unclear. This CDR3 comprises 14 residues. CDR1 SGHTA and CDR2 FQGNSA come from the germline V gene. Deletions cut 1 base from V and 3 bases from J, with 9 bases between.

This clonotype has just a few counts. The V and J genes are TRBV7-6 and TRBJ1-1, with no clear D. The V gene's germline CDR1 is SGHVS and CDR2 FNYEAQ. This CDR3 is 15 amino acids long. Trimming took 3 bases from V and 2 from J, leaving 13 bases between them. The CDR3, as DNA: TGTGCCAGCAGCTTGGGGAGGAACGGTAACACTGAAGCTTTCTTT. Residues: CASSLGRNGNTEAFF.

This clonotype appeared many times. The V and J genes are TRBV10-3 and TRBJ2-7; tentatively, D is TRBD1 or TRBD2 (6 bases each). The CDR3 has 16 amino acids. Deletions cut 0 bases from V and 3 bases from J, with 15 bases between. Germline V gene data show CDR1 as ENHRY and CDR2 as SYGVKD. In nucleotides, the CDR3 is TGTGCCATCAGTGAGTCGAGGGGGGCGGATGGCTACGAGCAGTACTTC. Translation gives CAISESRGADGYEQYF.

This sequence joins TRBV28 and TRBJ2-1; 10 positions match TRBD2. Looked up from germline, CDR1 is MDHEN and CDR2 is SYDVKM. This CDR3 is 17 amino acids long. V was pared by 5 bases and J by 7 bases, with 14 bases of the junction left unmatched. DNA for the CDR3: TGTGCCAGCAGTCCCCTCACTCTAGCGGGGGTTAAGAATGAGCAGTTCTTC. Translated: CASSPLTLAGVKNEQFF.

This clonotype was observed at least ten times. V gene TRBV20-1 combines with J gene TRBJ2-1, with D possibly TRBD1 on 6 matching bases. CDR1 and CDR2 (germline): DFQATT, SNEGSKA (reference sequence). The CDR3 is made up of 15 amino acids. Trimming cost V 5 bases and J 10 bases, with 24 bases left between them. The CDR3 nucleotides are TGCAGTGCTGGTGGTGGTGTGGGGGCGGACGGCGAGCAGTTCTTC. It encodes CSAGGGVGADGEQFF.

This clonotype was seen more than once but under ten times. The chain joins TRBV7-9 to TRBJ2-4; 8 bases are shared with TRBD2. The V gene end was trimmed by 5 bases and the J gene end by 7 bases; junction bases not matched to a gene: 4. Germline CDR1 is SEHNR and CDR2 is FQNEAQ (reference sequence). The CDR3 is 13 residues long. CDR3 sequence (DNA): TGTGCCAGCAGCGCGGGGGGTCAGAACATTCAGTACTTC. Protein sequence: CASSAGGQNIQYF.

The chain is built from TRBV13 and TRBJ2-6; no reliable D call. CDR1 is PRHDT, CDR2 FYEKMQ, per germline (reference sequence). The CDR3 has 17 amino acids. V was cut by 3 bases and J by 0 bases, with 12 bases left in between. The CDR3 DNA reads TGTGCCAGCAGCTTTACAGTGAGTCCCTCTGGGGCCAACGTCCTGACTTTC. This sequence encodes CASSFTVSPSGANVLTF.

This clonotype was counted a single time. The chain uses TRBV14 and TRBJ2-4; no reliable D call. Trimming removed 1 base at V and 13 bases at J, with 20 bases between. The CDR3 has 15 amino acids. The V gene's germline CDR1 is SGHDN and CDR2 FVKESK. CDR3 protein: CASSQVSLPSHEQYF. The CDR3 DNA reads TGTGCCAGCAGCCAAGTAAGTCTTCCCTCCCATGAGCAGTACTTC.

The chain uses TRBV2 and TRBJ2-7; perhaps TRBD1 as D (6 bases). Germline V gives CDR1 SNHLY, CDR2 FYNNEI. This CDR3 comprises 13 residues. The V end lost 1 base, the J end lost 6 bases, and 10 bases lay between the germline ends. CDR3 region: CASSEVGRGEQYF. DNA for the CDR3: TGTGCCAGCAGTGAAGTCGGCAGGGGCGAGCAGTACTTC.

This clonotype was seen a few times. The CDR3 loop is CASSIEGGLGKLFF. DNA for the CDR3: TGTGCCAGTAGTATAGAGGGCGGCTTGGGGAAACTGTTTTTT. J is TRBJ1-4 and V is TRBV19; D unresolved. V was cut by 0 bases and J by 11 bases, with 13 bases left in between. The CDR3 totals 14 residues. Germline CDR1 reads LNHDA; CDR2 reads SQIVND (reference sequence).

There are a few counts of this clonotype. This sequence joins TRBV7-2 and TRBJ1-2; unclear D gene. The CDR3 consists of 15 residues. The V and J ends lost 5 bases and 1 base respectively, with 14 bases between them. Germline V gene lookup returns CDR1 SGHTA and CDR2 FQGNSA. The DNA of the CDR3 is TGTGCCAGCAGCACCCCGACGGAAATTAACTATGGCTACACCTTC. Its protein is CASSTPTEINYGYTF.

In regard to this clonotype: Mismatch with germline at one junction end may stem from a read error. The chain carries TRBV18 and TRBJ2-4; D gene unclear. Per the germline V gene, CDR1 is KGHSH and CDR2 is LQKENI. The CDR3 totals 12 residues. The CDR3 is CASPPLPYEQYF. CDR3 sequence (DNA): TGTGCCAGCCCACCTCTTCCGTATGAGCAGTACTTC.

The chain is built from TRBV20-1 and TRBJ2-3, with 7 bases lining up with TRBD1. This CDR3 comprises 13 residues. J was trimmed by 1 base and V by 6 bases; bases with no gene match: 4. The germline V gene encodes CDR1 DFQATT and CDR2 SNEGSKA (reference sequence). CDR3 DNA: TGCAGTGCCCCGCAGGGGGGCACAGATACGCAGTATTTT. It yields the protein CSAPQGGTDTQYF.

The genes are TRBV6-5 and TRBJ1-2; D is perhaps TRBD1 (5 bases). The germline gives CDR1 MNHEY, CDR2 SVGAGI. V was clipped by 2 bases and J by 6 bases, with 10 bases between them. The CDR3 is 13 amino acids. This CDR3 reads CASSYSRADGYTF. CDR3 DNA: TGTGCCAGCAGTTACAGCAGGGCCGATGGCTACACCTTC.

This clonotype was found a few times. The chain employs TRBV7-2 and TRBJ2-5, with TRBD2 matching over 11 bases. CDR3 size: 16 residues. Germline V gene lookup returns CDR1 SGHTA and CDR2 FQGNSA. Trimming took 5 bases from V and 2 from J; bases not matched to a gene: 7. The CDR3 spells CASSPPSGGTQETQYF. The CDR3 DNA reads TGTGCCAGCAGCCCACCTAGCGGGGGGACACAAGAGACCCAGTACTTC.